This T cell receptor beta chain was recorded in a study of blood T cell repertoires in COVID-19. Study information: The United States, Italy and Spain supplied acute and convalescent COVID-19 samples.

Some clones are missing from TCRdb's copy, which holds only in-frame ones; the method was immunoSEQ multiplex PCR. The sample shows approximately 500,000 clones, roughly 90% of them seen only once. The CDR3 runs 11 residues. Germline V gene lookup returns CDR1 DFQATT and CDR2 SNEGSKA (reference sequence). Trimming cost V 6 bases and J 4 bases; bases outside gene matches: 1. The sequenced material came from PBMCs or T cells enriched from blood (not recorded which). The J gene is TRBJ1-2, the V gene TRBV20-1; 8 nucleotides align to TRBD1. The sequence was collected from a middle-aged woman who had recovered from COVID-19. Here the CDR3 reads CSATGGYGYTF. CDR3 in DNA: TGCAGTGCCACAGGGGGCTATGGCTACACCTTC.